This T cell receptor beta chain was recovered during a study of T cell responses to AZD1222 COVID-19 vaccine. General study points: The study identified only five to seven AZD1222 recipients as seropositive at baseline. Clonal diversity was possibly underestimated, and the donors were mostly white British, with more females. Spike-wide vaccine-associated CD4 TCRs dominated at 160-218 and 743-854.

Regarding this clone: Its antigen remains unknown.

The CDR3 loop spans 15 amino acids. Germline V lookup: CDR1 GTSNPN, CDR2 SVGIG (reference sequence). The V end was cut by 3 bases, the J end by 1 base, with 13 bases between. The protocol was immunoSEQ multiplex PCR, while the TCRdb copy is restricted to in-frame clones and leaves out a portion. The table includes 150,000 to 190,000 clones, about 90% detected once. Sequenced material: peripheral blood, taken 28 days after the second AZD1222 dose. V is TRBV30 and J is TRBJ1-5, with D hard to call. This TCR was sampled from an adult who received the AZD1222 COVID-19 vaccine. Here the CDR3 DNA reads TGTGCCTGGAGAGAAGGGCGGGGAAGCAATCAGCCCCAGCATTTT. Translating gives CAWREGRGSNQPQHF.